Listed below are T cell receptor beta chains from one sample, sequenced in a study of graft-versus-host responses after intestinal transplantation. For these receptors, no antigen is known. Some clones are missing from TCRdb's copy, which holds only in-frame ones; the method was immunoSEQ multiplex PCR. The repertoire holds approximately 88,000 clones, 90% seen once, with 0.095% to 0.11% in the top ten. Specimen: unstimulated CD4+ T cells sorted from spleen or lymph node cells, collected before intestinal transplant. The receptors stem from a human donor who received an intestinal transplant. Both conserved end residues are trimmed from each CDR3. The order of the fields is J gene, V gene, CDR3 protein.

TRBJ2-4 TRBV7-9 ASSLARGAKNIQY
TRBJ1-6 TRBV5-4 ASSLGPEALH
TRBJ2-7 TRBV6-1 ASTTDSYEQY
TRBJ1-3 TRBV5-4 ASSSGGSGNTIY
TRBJ1-2 TRBV27 ASSPTGDLIYGYT
TRBJ2-5 TRBV7-8 ASSPGTPEETQY
TRBJ1-1 TRBV19 ASSIEANTEAF
TRBJ2-7 TRBV6-5 ASSSGQLYEQY
TRBJ2-2 TRBV7-3 ASSLLGGTGELF
TRBJ1-1 TRBV19 ASSITGEAF
TRBJ1-6 TRBV6-1 ASKNRDSYNSPLH
TRBJ2-3 TRBV11-3 ASSKGLAGEHTDTQY
TRBJ2-7 TRBV19 ASSISGYSGGEQY
TRBJ1-5 TRBV15 ATSKQDYSNQPQH
TRBJ2-6 TRBV4-1 ASSQDGGAGSGANVLT
TRBJ1-5 TRBV7-9 ASSSGHYSNQPQH
TRBJ1-2 TRBV15 ATSREGVGYT
TRBJ2-3 TRBV7-3 ASSFSGGVVDTQY
TRBJ1-2 TRBV7-9 ASSLDREYGYT
TRBJ1-5 TRBV2 ASSRDSGGNQPQH
TRBJ1-4 TRBV18 ASSRGTNEKLF
TRBJ1-1 TRBV5-1 ASSLLGGGTEAF
TRBJ2-7 TRBV2 ASGITYEQY
TRBJ1-6 TRBV5-1 ASSLLSNSPLH
TRBJ1-3 TRBV18 ASSPPEVADTIY
TRBJ2-5 TRBV5-1 ASKTMVAGETQY
TRBJ2-5 TRBV5-4 ASSRGGGGGVQETQY
TRBJ2-3 TRBV7-9 ASSLARGLATDTQY
TRBJ2-7 TRBV27 ASRPQGIYEQY
TRBJ1-2 TRBV4-1 ASSQGSGRLYGYT
TRBJ1-3 TRBV14 ASSQVEGGRNTIY
TRBJ1-5 TRBV5-6 ASSLGATGAQPQH
TRBJ1-2 TRBV6-1 ASSDTGRDGYT
TRBJ2-7 TRBV5-5 ASSPGRYEQY
TRBJ2-2 TRBV27 ASSFGASPLPGELF
TRBJ2-7 TRBV6-1 ASSRQGPPYEQY
TRBJ1-1 TRBV12-5 ASGLYGGMNTEAF
TRBJ2-2 TRBV2 ASRWTSGVIGELF
TRBJ1-2 TRBV18 ASSADSSLSYGYT
TRBJ1-2 TRBV6-6 ALEDRAGGYT
TRBJ2-2 TRBV6-6 ASTLPGTGVTGELF
TRBJ1-5 TRBV5-6 ASSLSFGTDNQPQH
TRBJ2-5 TRBV29-1 SVRSGGHQETQY
TRBJ2-4 TRBV6-1 ASLSKNIQY
TRBJ1-2 TRBV6-5 ASSSPGQGAGGYT
TRBJ1-1 TRBV9 ASSVEAGAYTEAF
TRBJ2-2 TRBV18 ASSPGQGWDTGELF
TRBJ2-3 TRBV5-1 ASSPGWASANTDTQY
TRBJ2-1 TRBV28 ASSWGDRGGNEQF
TRBJ1-5 TRBV11-2 ASSPGRNQPQH
TRBJ2-5 TRBV5-1 ASSLGEETQY
TRBJ1-1 TRBV9 ASSVGAPQGRLDTEAF
TRBJ2-7 TRBV7-9 ASSPGYEQY
TRBJ1-3 TRBV2 ASSGQNSGNTIY
TRBJ2-5 TRBV7-8 ASSLAGKPETQY
TRBJ1-1 TRBV5-4 ASSLETGRIGTEAF